Reported below is one T cell receptor beta chain. The source of the sample is a study of T cell clones after liver transplantation. Looking at the study overall: Apart from a few HCV-positive recipients, transplants were for non-autoimmune, non-viral reasons.

Produced via immunoSEQ multiplex PCR; TCRdb's table is partial and in-frame only. The table shows some 60,000 clones, with 70% to 75% occurring only once. Germline CDR1 reads KGHSH; CDR2 reads LQKENI. The CDR3 length is 14 residues. Trimming took 4 bases from V and 7 from J; bases not matched to a gene: 7. This sequence originates from a human donor who received a liver transplant. Sequences were derived from CD4+ T cells from blood, sampled before liver transplant. The rearrangement uses TRBV18 and TRBJ2-4; TRBD1 matches 7 bases. CDR3 bases: TGTGCCAGCTCACTGGGACAGAGAATGAACATTCAGTACTTC. This translates into CASSLGQRMNIQYF. Looking up the rest from reference TRBV18 and TRBJ2-4 gives the full variable domain: NAGVMQNPRHLVRRRGQEARLRCSPMKGHSHVYWYRQLPEEGLKFMVYLQKENIIDESGMPKERFSAEFPKEGPSILRIQQVVRGDSAAYFCASSLGQRMNIQYFGAGTRLSVL.